This T cell receptor (beta chain) was recovered during a study of OX40 agonist ivuxolimab in advanced cancers. Data came from immunoSEQ multiplex PCR; TCRdb stores just in-frame clones and leaves some out. There are under 70,000 clones in the sample; just over 85% occur only once, and roughly 8% lies in the top ten. The CDR3 is 17 amino acids. Trimming took off 5 bases at V and 0 bases at J, with 19 bases between the two ends. The germline V gene encodes CDR1 SGHVS and CDR2 FQNEAQ. This specimen consisted of CD4+ or CD8+ T cells sorted from blood, obtained in a trial of the OX40 agonist ivuxolimab. The receptor was derived from an adult with an advanced solid tumor such as melanoma, head and neck, liver or kidney cancer. J is TRBJ1-2 and V is TRBV7-8, with D possibly TRBD1 on 5 matching bases. Here the CDR3 reads CASSGGGRLDSNYGYTF. Here the CDR3 DNA reads TGTGCCAGCAGCGGGGGTGGAAGACTTGACTCTAACTATGGCTACACCTTC.